This T cell receptor beta chain was obtained from a study of cytomegalovirus exposure and HLA in healthy donors. It was with 60 Vbeta and 13 Jbeta primers that the PCR ran. Profiled with immunoSEQ multiplex PCR; TCRdb holds only in-frame clones, not every one. The table has 150,000 to 200,000 clones, 78% seen once. To note about this clone: What it binds is not known.

Findings of the study overall: As a later analysis showed, a missense DCLRE1C variant was linked to trimming of TCR beta V- and J-genes. Investigators reported fewer than 200 TCR beta chains as tied to cytomegalovirus.

In germline, CDR1 is SGHVS, CDR2 FQNEAQ. The CDR3 extends over 13 amino acids. V was trimmed by 5 bases and J by 11 bases, leaving 17 bases between them. The clonotype originates from a woman aged 30 to 39 in good health and CMV-seropositive. Material: PBMCs. The chain couples TRBV7-8 to TRBJ2-3; tentative D call: TRBD2 (6 bases). CDR3 DNA sequence: TGTGCCAGCAGCATGGGACTTTTAGCCGGGCAGTATTTT. This gives the protein CASSMGLLAGQYF. Combining the CDR3 with reference TRBV7-8 and TRBJ2-3 gives the whole variable domain GAGVSQSPRYKVAKRGQDVALRCDPISGHVSLFWYQQALGQGPEFLTYFQNEAQLDKSGLPSDRFFAERPEGSVSTLKIQRTQQEDSAVYLCASSMGLLAGQYFGPGTRLTVL.